The entry below describes one T cell receptor beta chain. The antigen is unknown. These data come from a study of cytomegalovirus exposure and HLA in healthy donors. The repertoire was sequenced with immunoSEQ multiplex PCR; TCRdb's copy has only in-frame clones and lacks some. This table holds about 330,000 clones, approximately 90% found once. Study results and caveats: According to the study, roughly 160 TCR beta chains were cytomegalovirus-associated. Specificity of three CMV-associated chains for CMV antigens was verified in vitro.

The source is a woman aged 30 to 39 in good health and CMV-seropositive. Sequenced sample: PBMCs.

This CDR3 reads CASSLAEPTGKGYTF. The CDR3 DNA is TGTGCCAGCAGCTTGGCGGAACCTACAGGGAAGGGCTACACCTTC. The chain employs TRBV5-6 and TRBJ1-2; tentative D call: TRBD1 (6 bases). The CDR3 covers 15 residues. V lost 0 bases and J 8 bases, leaving 17 bases between the germline ends. CDR1 SGHDT and CDR2 YYEEEE come from the germline V gene. The variable domain in full, completed from reference TRBV5-6 and TRBJ1-2, reads DAGVTQSPTHLIKTRGQQVTLRCSPKSGHDTVSWYQQALGQGPQFIFQYYEEEERQRGNFPDRFSGHQFPNYSSELNVNALLLGDSALYLCASSLAEPTGKGYTFGSGTRLTVV.